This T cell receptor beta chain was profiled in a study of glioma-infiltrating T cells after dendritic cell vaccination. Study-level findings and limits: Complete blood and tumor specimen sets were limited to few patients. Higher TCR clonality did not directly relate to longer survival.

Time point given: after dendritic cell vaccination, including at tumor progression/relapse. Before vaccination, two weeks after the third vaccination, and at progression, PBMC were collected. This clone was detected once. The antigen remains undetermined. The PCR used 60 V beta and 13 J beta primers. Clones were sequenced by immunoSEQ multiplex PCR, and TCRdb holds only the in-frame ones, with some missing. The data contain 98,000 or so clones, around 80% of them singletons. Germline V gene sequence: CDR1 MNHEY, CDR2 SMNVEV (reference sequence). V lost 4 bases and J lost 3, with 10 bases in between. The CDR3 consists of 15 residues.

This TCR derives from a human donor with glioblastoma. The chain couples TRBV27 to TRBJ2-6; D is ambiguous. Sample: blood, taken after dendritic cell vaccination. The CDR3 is CASSYWQDGANVLTF. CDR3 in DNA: TGTGCCAGCAGTTACTGGCAGGATGGGGCCAACGTCCTGACTTTC.